These 13 T cell receptor beta chains originate from one sample sequenced in a study of neurological immune-mediated disorders. One entry per CDR3 protein, called by TCRdb with MiXCR from the 5' RACE reads. The sample lists 70,000 to 95,000 distinct CDR3 sequences, roughly 18% seen once, with 15% in the top ten. The sample taken for sequencing was PBMCs. Receptors were obtained from a woman between 40 and 50 years old in good health.

This clonotype was counted many times. This rearrangement joins TRBV12-3 or TRBV12-4 to TRBJ1-1; D gene unclear. Trimming stripped 3 bases from V and 0 bases from J, with 5 bases between. The CDR3 totals 13 residues. The CDR3 coding sequence is TGTGCCAGCAGTTTTTGGGTGAACACTGAAGCTTTCTTT. As protein: CASSFWVNTEAFF.

CDR3: CASSLRETGRLGYEQYF. The CDR3 coding sequence is TGTGCCAGCAGCTTACGAGAAACAGGGCGGTTGGGCTACGAGCAGTACTTC. The chain has TRBV5-6 and TRBJ2-7; TRBD1 is a possible D gene (6 bases). Germline values: CDR1 SGHDT, CDR2 YYEEEE. This CDR3 has 17 amino acids. Trimming left V 2 bases short and J 3 bases short, with 21 bases between.

This clonotype was counted at least ten times. The V gene is TRBV5-8, the J gene TRBJ2-2, with D unclear. CDR3 length: 15 amino acids. CDR1 and CDR2 from the germline V gene are SGHTS and YDEGEE. The V end was cut by 1 base, the J end by 2 bases, with 9 bases between. CDR3 residues: CASSLPGDNTGELFF. DNA of the CDR3: TGTGCCAGCAGCTTGCCAGGTGATAACACCGGGGAGCTGTTTTTT.

This clonotype was picked up many times. CDR3 sequence reads: CASSLAGFGETQYF. Here the CDR3 DNA reads TGTGCCAGCAGCTTGGCAGGGTTTGGGGAGACCCAGTACTTC. The V and J genes are TRBV5-5 and TRBJ2-5, with a weak D call TRBD1 (5 bases). V was trimmed by 0 bases and J by 5 bases, leaving 11 bases between them. The germline V gene has CDR1 SGHKS and CDR2 YYEKEE (reference sequence). CDR3 length equals 14 residues.

This rearrangement joins TRBV7-2 to TRBJ2-5; TRBD2 matches 7 bases. Germline trimming cut 5 bases from V and 5 bases from J; bases unmatched to any gene: 14. The CDR3 contains 16 residues. In germline, CDR1 is SGHTA, CDR2 FQGNSA. The CDR3 nucleotides read TGTGCCAGCAGCACACGCAATCGAGCGGGGAGGGAGACCCAGTACTTC. Encoded protein: CASSTRNRAGRETQYF.

This clonotype was picked up many times. The genes are TRBV21-1 and TRBJ2-4. TRBV21-1 is deemed a pseudogene. The CDR3 length is 11 residues. DNA of the CDR3: TGTGCCAGCTTAGTCAAAAACATTCAGTACTTC. This codes for CASLVKNIQYF.

This clonotype was seen at least ten times. This sequence joins TRBV7-3 and TRBJ1-1, with TRBD1 identical over 9 bases. Looked up from germline, CDR1 is SGHTA and CDR2 is FQGTGA. The CDR3 length is 14 residues. Trimming removed 5 bases from V and 4 bases from J; junction bases left unmatched: 5. As DNA, the CDR3 is TGTGCCAGCAGCCCGACAGGGGGAGCCACTGAAGCTTTCTTT. It is translated as CASSPTGGATEAFF.

This clonotype was recorded many times. The chain couples TRBV7-9 to TRBJ1-5; D gene uncertain. V dropped 2 bases and J dropped 5 bases, with 7 bases sitting between them. CDR1 is SEHNR and CDR2 is FQNEAQ in the germline V gene (reference sequence). The CDR3 is 13 amino acids. In DNA, the CDR3 is TGTGCCAGCAGCTTAAGTAAGGATCAGCCCCAGCATTTT. Translated, it gives CASSLSKDQPQHF.

This clonotype was seen many times. The chain joins TRBV4-1 to TRBJ2-1; D is perhaps TRBD2 (6 bases). This CDR3 is built from 16 residues. CDR1 is MGHRA and CDR2 is YSYEKL in the germline V gene. Trimming removed 1 base at V and 3 bases at J, with 13 bases between. This CDR3 is CASSQAGAGSYNEQFF. For the CDR3, the DNA is TGCGCCAGCAGCCAAGCGGGTGCGGGGAGCTACAATGAGCAGTTCTTC.

This chain joins TRBV19 and TRBJ2-1; no clear D. Looked up from germline, CDR1 is LNHDA and CDR2 is SQIVND (reference sequence). This CDR3 region has 14 residues. V was clipped by 5 bases and J by 6 bases, with 14 bases between them. Written as DNA, the CDR3 is TGTGCCAGTAGTCCCCCTGGTAGCCTCAATGAGCAGTTCTTC. Translated, it gives CASSPPGSLNEQFF. Full variable domain (rest looked up from reference TRBV19 and TRBJ2-1): DGGITQSPKYLFRKEGQNVTLSCEQNLNHDAMYWYRQDPGQGLRLIYYSQIVNDFQKGDIAEGYSVSREKKESFPLTVTSAQKNPTAFYLCASSPPGSLNEQFFGPGTRLTVL.

In its sample, this clonotype was seen a few times. V and J are TRBV6-1 and TRBJ2-3; D is unclear. This CDR3 is 13 amino acids long. V dropped 4 bases and J dropped 5 bases, with 10 bases sitting between them. Germline V lookup: CDR1 MNHNS, CDR2 SASEGT. This CDR3 reads CASSANGLDTQYF. The DNA for the CDR3 is TGTGCCAGCAGTGCGAACGGCTTAGATACGCAGTATTTT.

At least ten counts were recorded for this clonotype. The chain has TRBV20-1 and TRBJ2-1; D may match TRBD1 or TRBD2 (6 bases each). This CDR3 is 13 amino acids long. Germline assignment: CDR1 DFQATT and CDR2 SNEGSKA (reference sequence). Between the trimmed V and J ends, which lost 5 bases and 3 bases, there was a span of 11 bases. Here the CDR3 DNA reads TGCAGTGCTTCCCGGGGGCTCTACAATGAGCAGTTCTTC. It specifies CSASRGLYNEQFF.

This clonotype was recorded many times. The rearrangement uses TRBV7-2 and TRBJ1-3; D is unclear. Germline CDR1 is SGHTA and CDR2 is FQGNSA. This CDR3 has 14 residues. With 1 base removed from V and 4 bases from J, the gap between germline ends came to 8 bases. The CDR3 nucleotides are TGTGCCAGCAGCTTAGATGTAAGCGGAAACACCATATATTTT. Protein: CASSLDVSGNTIYF.